This paragraph reports one T cell receptor beta chain. Its antigen is unidentified. There are 12 residues in the CDR3. The V gene's germline CDR1 is MNHEY and CDR2 SVGAGI. V was trimmed by 6 bases and J by 1 base, leaving 6 bases between them. Some clones are missing from TCRdb's copy, which holds only in-frame ones; the method was immunoSEQ multiplex PCR. The table shows around 180,000 clones, with approximately 92% occurring only once. The sample originates from a study of T cell responses to AZD1222 COVID-19 vaccine. The study's findings and limits: Among AZD1222 vaccinees, only six or seven were seropositive at baseline.

This sequence originates from an adult in good health. J is TRBJ1-1 and V is TRBV6-5; a weak D match, TRBD1 (6 bases). Sequenced material: peripheral blood, taken on day 0 of AZD1222 vaccination. CDR3 sequence: CASRTGNTEAFF. CDR3 nucleotide sequence: TGTGCCAGCAGGACAGGGAACACTGAAGCTTTCTTT.